Each of the 6 T cell receptor beta chains below was sequenced from the same sample in a study of T cell repertoires in cytomegalovirus infection. TCRdb re-called the reads through MiXCR, storing one row per CDR3 protein. The table has approximately 500,000 distinct CDR3 sequences, about 15% seen once. Input material: CD8+ T cells from PBMCs. Receptors were obtained from a human donor in good health (CMV status not recorded). Some clones in this sample may be carry-over from other donors' samples.

The gene calls are TRBV29-1 and TRBJ2-1; D is possibly TRBD1 (5 bases). Deletions cut 0 bases from V and 0 bases from J, with 18 bases between. The germline CDR1 and CDR2 sequences are SQVTM and ANQGSEA. There are 18 residues in the CDR3. The chain's CDR3 is CSVEDPDSPLSSYNEQFF. Here the CDR3 DNA reads TGCAGCGTTGAAGACCCCGACAGTCCTTTGAGCTCCTACAATGAGCAGTTCTTC.

This clonotype was counted many times. The chain employs TRBV19 and TRBJ2-6; the D is unclear. Germline V lookup: CDR1 LNHDA, CDR2 SQIVND (reference sequence). The CDR3 spans 15 residues. V was trimmed by 1 base and J by 2 bases, leaving 6 bases between them. CDR3 residues: CASSIGETGANVLTF. The CDR3 bases are TGTGCCAGTAGTATAGGCGAGACTGGGGCCAACGTCCTGACTTTC.

This clonotype was recorded at least ten times. The chain uses TRBV6-5 and TRBJ1-6; no reliable D call. This CDR3 is built from 12 residues. The V end lost 6 bases, the J end lost 7 bases, and 7 bases lay between the germline ends. Germline CDR1 is MNHEY and CDR2 is SVGAGI. The CDR3 is CASRDGNSPLHF. As DNA, the CDR3 is TGTGCCAGCAGGGACGGGAATTCACCCCTCCACTTT.

This clonotype was found a few times. The CDR3 bases are TGTGCCAGCAGCCAAACCGACGGTCTCAGCACAGATACGCAGTATTTT. Translated, it gives CASSQTDGLSTDTQYF. The rearrangement links TRBV3-1 to TRBJ2-3; D gene uncertain. The CDR3 has 16 amino acids. Germline lookup yields CDR1 LGHDT and CDR2 YNNKEL (reference sequence). V gave up 2 bases and J gave up 0 bases, with 12 bases separating them.

The chain uses TRBV9 and TRBJ1-1, with D uncertain. Germline V gene sequence: CDR1 SGDLS, CDR2 YYNGEE. The CDR3 extends over 13 amino acids. The V and J ends lost 0 bases and 2 bases respectively, with 5 bases between them. CDR3 sequence (DNA): TGTGCCAGCAGCGTAGAAGGTAACACTGAAGCTTTCTTT. It is translated as CASSVEGNTEAFF.

This rearrangement joins TRBV9 to TRBJ2-7; the D call may be TRBD1 or TRBD2 (5 bases each). Between the trimmed V and J ends, which lost 0 bases and 3 bases, there was a span of 13 bases. There are 15 residues in the CDR3. CDR1 is SGDLS, CDR2 YYNGEE, per germline. CDR3 nucleotides: TGTGCCAGCAGCGTAGCTCGGGACCCAGTCTACGAGCAGTACTTC. The encoded protein is CASSVARDPVYEQYF. The full variable domain, with the rest looked up from reference TRBV9 and TRBJ2-7, is DSGVTQTPKHLITATGQRVTLRCSPRSGDLSVYWYQQSLDQGLQFLIQYYNGEERAKGNILERFSAQQFPDLHSELNLSSLELGDSALYFCASSVARDPVYEQYFGPGTRLTVT.